The clone carrying this T cell receptor beta chain was detected once. The data were obtained in a study of PD-1 blockade in classical Hodgkin lymphoma. This table comes from immunoSEQ multiplex PCR, and its TCRdb copy is limited to in-frame clones, with some not included. The sample records tens of thousands of clones, around nine tenths being singletons. As to time point: cycle 4 day 1 (C4D1), after less than 7 weeks of nivolumab. Brentuximab vedotin exposure varied, and every patient relapsed after autologous stem cell transplantation. The sample in question was peripheral blood mononuclear cells (PBMCs), obtained before the fourth cycle of nivolumab. The TCR originated in a human donor with classical Hodgkin lymphoma.

This CDR3 reads CASSGSREGTQYF. CDR3 bases: TGTGCCAGCAGTGGTTCACGGGAGGGTACGCAGTATTTT. The chain combines TRBV2 with TRBJ2-3; 8 bases match TRBD2. CDR1 is SNHLY and CDR2 is FYNNEI in the germline V gene. CDR3 length equals 13 residues. V dropped 4 bases and J dropped 8; count of bases not matched to a gene: 5.